What follows are 3 T cell receptor beta chains derived from one specimen sequenced in a study of T cells expressing NK-cell markers. After re-calling the 5' RACE reads, TCRdb lists one entry per CDR3 protein, DNA absent. The listing contains about 260,000 distinct CDR3 sequences. Sequencing was carried out using blood T cells: a sorted CD56 or NKG2C T cell subset, CD4+ or CD8+ T cells, or bulk PBMC T cells (not recorded which). These receptors came from a man in his late teens or twenties in good health.

J is TRBJ1-5 and V is TRBV6-5. CDR3 length: 14 residues. Germline-derived CDR1 and CDR2 are MNHEY and SVGAGI. The CDR3 loop reads CASSYLGTSQPQHF.

This chain connects TRBV5-1 to TRBJ2-1; TCRdb returns TRBD1, unconfirmable since there is no DNA. The CDR3 extends over 15 amino acids. Per the germline V gene, CDR1 is SGHRS and CDR2 is YFSETQ. CDR3 sequence: CASSLQTGKDNEQFF.

The chain recombines TRBV24-1 with TRBJ2-2; without DNA, the TCRdb call of TRBD1 cannot be checked. Germline assignment: CDR1 KGHDR and CDR2 SFDVKD. This CDR3 is 15 amino acids long. The CDR3 here is CATSRDRGSTGELFF.